What follows are 6 T cell receptor beta chains derived from one specimen sequenced in a study of read filtering for tumor transcriptome and immune sequencing. This library used about 360 ng RNA and molecular barcoded adaptors spanning alpha/delta and beta/gamma chains. MiXCR, applied by TCRdb to the reads, yields one record per CDR3 protein. Among about 38,000 distinct CDR3 sequences listed, around 13% were seen once. Specimen: a population of CD138-negative cells sorted from bone marrow. Receptor source: a donor over 35 with multiple myeloma.

This clonotype has at least ten counts. This chain uses TRBV6-2 or TRBV6-3 with TRBJ2-7, with D unclear. Trimming removed 2 bases from V and 5 bases from J, with 10 bases in between. CDR3 length equals 13 residues. Germline CDR1 and CDR2: MNHEY and SVGEGT. Here the CDR3 DNA reads TGTGCCAGCAGTTACCCGGGCTCTCACGAGCAGTACTTC. It is translated as CASSYPGSHEQYF.

This clonotype was counted at least ten times. CDR3 loop: CSARGKSNSPLHF. The CDR3 region has the DNA TGCAGTGCTAGAGGGAAAAGTAATTCACCCCTCCACTTT. The V gene is TRBV20-1, the J gene TRBJ1-6; D remains unclear. The CDR3 has 13 amino acids. The ends were cut back, 1 base at V and 6 bases at J, with 7 bases in the middle. Germline V gene sequence: CDR1 DFQATT, CDR2 SNEGSKA (reference sequence).

This clonotype was found many times. V gene TRBV5-1 combines with J gene TRBJ2-7, with TRBD2 matching 13 bases. J gave up 3 bases and V 4 bases, and 7 bases lay outside the gene matches. The CDR3 runs 16 residues. The germline V gene encodes CDR1 SGHRS and CDR2 YFSETQ. CDR3 nucleotide sequence: TGCGCCAGCAGCATGGGGACTAGCGGGGATATCTACGAGCAGTACTTC. This translates into CASSMGTSGDIYEQYF. Full variable domain (remainder filled in from reference TRBV5-1 and TRBJ2-7): KAGVTQTPRYLIKTRGQQVTLSCSPISGHRSVSWYQQTPGQGLQFLFEYFSETQRNKGNFPGRFSGRQFSNSRSEMNVSTLELGDSALYLCASSMGTSGDIYEQYFGPGTRLTVT.

With regard to this clonotype: A far larger clone is just one base off, so this is likely a read error. CDR3 sequence: CASWSLNTEALF. The CDR3 nucleotides read TGTGCCAGTTGGTCCTTGAACACTGAAGCTCTCTTT. This chain connects TRBV6-6 to TRBJ1-1; unclear D gene. Germline CDR1 reads MNHNY; CDR2 reads SVGAGI (reference sequence). The CDR3 length is 12 residues.

At least ten counts were recorded for this clonotype. The chain joins TRBV27 to TRBJ2-2; weak D call: TRBD2 (5 bases). The V and J ends lost 1 base and 5 bases respectively, with 11 bases between them. Germline CDR1 reads MNHEY; CDR2 reads SMNVEV (reference sequence). The CDR3 has 15 amino acids. CDR3 sequence reads: CASSLFLSGTGELFF. The CDR3 DNA sequence: TGTGCCAGCAGTTTATTTCTATCGGGGACCGGGGAGCTGTTTTTT.

Many counts were recorded for this clonotype. V and J are TRBV20-1 and TRBJ2-3; 8 bases map to TRBD1. The V gene end was trimmed by 6 bases and the J gene end by 2 bases; junction bases not matched to a gene: 10. The V gene's germline CDR1 is DFQATT and CDR2 SNEGSKA (reference sequence). The CDR3 contains 15 residues. The CDR3 protein is CSAEPGGSYTDTQYF. CDR3 coding DNA: TGCAGTGCCGAGCCAGGGGGCTCATACACAGATACGCAGTATTTT.